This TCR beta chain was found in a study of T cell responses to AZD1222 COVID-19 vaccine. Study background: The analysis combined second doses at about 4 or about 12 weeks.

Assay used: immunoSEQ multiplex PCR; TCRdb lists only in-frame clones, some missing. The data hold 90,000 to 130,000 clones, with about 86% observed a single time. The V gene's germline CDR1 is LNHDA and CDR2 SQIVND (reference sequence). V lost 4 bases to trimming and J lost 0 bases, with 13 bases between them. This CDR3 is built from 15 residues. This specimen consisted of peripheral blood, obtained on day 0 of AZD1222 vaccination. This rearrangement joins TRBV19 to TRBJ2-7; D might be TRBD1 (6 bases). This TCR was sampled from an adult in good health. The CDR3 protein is CASSNWDTHSYEQYF. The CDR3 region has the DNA TGTGCCAGTAGTAATTGGGACACCCACTCCTACGAGCAGTACTTC.